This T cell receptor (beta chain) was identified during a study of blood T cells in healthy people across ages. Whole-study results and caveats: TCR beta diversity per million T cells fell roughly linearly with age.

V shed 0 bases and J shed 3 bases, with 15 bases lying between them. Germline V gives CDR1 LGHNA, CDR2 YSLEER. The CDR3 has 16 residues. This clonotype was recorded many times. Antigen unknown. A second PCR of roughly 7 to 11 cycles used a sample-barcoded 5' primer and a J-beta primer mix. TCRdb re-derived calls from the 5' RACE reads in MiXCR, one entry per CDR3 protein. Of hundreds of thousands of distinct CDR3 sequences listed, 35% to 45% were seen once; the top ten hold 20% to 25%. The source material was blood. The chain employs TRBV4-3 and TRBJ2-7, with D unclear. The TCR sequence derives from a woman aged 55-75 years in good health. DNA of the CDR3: TGCGCCAGCAGCCAAGAAATGACGGCATCGCTCTACGAGCAGTACTTC. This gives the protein CASSQEMTASLYEQYF.